This is a list of T cell receptor beta chains from one sample in a study of response to subunit inactivated influenza vaccine. MiXCR was run by TCRdb on the RT-PCR reads, yielding one entry per CDR3 protein. The table has about 540,000 distinct CDR3 sequences, approximately 22% seen once; the top ten hold 2.5% to 3.5%. These sequences were also reported in another study, on T cells expressing NK-cell markers.

The source was CD4+ T cells sorted from PBMCs, collected roughly 13 days after vaccination. The receptor set was obtained from a man aged 45-60 years who received an inactivated influenza vaccine. The CDR3 runs from the conserved cysteine through the conserved F or W. The D gene is left open where the match is weak. Only part of the rows carry a size: once, few, many, or a class if the clone is expanded.

j_call v_call clone_size d_call cdr3_aa cdr3_nt
TRBJ2-2 TRBV5-5 few TRBD1 CASSLVSRGINTGELFF TGTGCCAGCAGCTTGGTATCCAGGGGGATTAACACCGGGGAGCTGTTTTTT
TRBJ2-4 TRBV7-8 few - CASSLVRVPGSAKNIQYF TGTGCCAGCAGCTTAGTCAGGGTTCCCGGGTCGGCCAAAAACATTCAGTACTTC
TRBJ2-5 TRBV6-1 - TRBD2 CASSPRAVGGETQYF TGTGCCAGCAGTCCCCGGGCTGTGGGGGGGGAGACCCAGTACTTC
TRBJ2-3 TRBV6-1 - - CASSEVRVDTQYF TGTGCCAGCAGTGAAGTCAGGGTCGATACGCAGTATTTT
TRBJ2-3 TRBV7-2 - TRBD2 CASSSRTSGADTQYF TGTGCCAGCAGTTCTCGGACTAGCGGGGCTGATACGCAGTATTTT
TRBJ2-3 TRBV15 few TRBD2 CATSREGGLAGRTQYF TGTGCCACCAGCAGAGAGGGGGGACTAGCGGGGCGTACGCAGTATTTT
TRBJ2-3 TRBV25-1 - - CASSEWTRGDTQYF TGTGCCAGCAGTGAATGGACAAGGGGAGATACGCAGTATTTT
TRBJ2-1 TRBV20-1 - - CSARTGFYNEQFF TGCAGTGCTAGAACCGGATTCTACAATGAGCAGTTCTTC
TRBJ2-5 TRBV20-1 - TRBD1 CSATEGARETQYF TGCAGTGCTACCGAGGGGGCGAGGGAGACCCAGTACTTC
TRBJ2-3 TRBV20-1 - - CCARLVGYGVTDTQYF TGCTGTGCTAGATTGGTGGGCTACGGGGTCACAGATACGCAGTATTTT
TRBJ2-5 TRBV12-3/TRBV12-4 few TRBD1 CASSFWTGGEETQYF TGTGCCAGCAGTTTCTGGACAGGGGGAGAAGAGACCCAGTACTTC
TRBJ1-6 TRBV3-1 - TRBD1 CASSPTGSDSPLHF TGTGCCAGCAGCCCGACAGGGTCTGATTCACCCCTCCACTTT
TRBJ1-2 TRBV5-1 - - CASSLSPGRDYGYTF TGCGCCAGCAGCTTGAGCCCGGGGCGGGACTATGGCTACACCTTC
TRBJ2-1 TRBV7-7 - TRBD2 CASSTGLAGDSYEQFF TGTGCTAGCAGCACGGGACTAGCGGGGGATTCTTATGAGCAGTTCTTC
TRBJ1-1 TRBV21-1 few - CASSKARRGASMNTEAFF TGTGCCAGCAGCAAAGCGAGAAGGGGGGCTAGCATGAACACTGAAGCTTTCTTT
TRBJ2-7 TRBV28 - TRBD1 CASSFYRGTEQYF TGTGCCAGCAGTTTTTACAGGGGTACCGAGCAGTACTTC
TRBJ2-5 TRBV10-2 - TRBD1 CASSPGQPMTQYF TGCGCCAGCAGTCCGGGACAGCCTATGACCCAGTACTTC
TRBJ1-2 TRBV7-9 few - CASSANRDSYGYTF TGTGCCAGCAGCGCGAACCGGGACTCCTATGGCTACACCTTC